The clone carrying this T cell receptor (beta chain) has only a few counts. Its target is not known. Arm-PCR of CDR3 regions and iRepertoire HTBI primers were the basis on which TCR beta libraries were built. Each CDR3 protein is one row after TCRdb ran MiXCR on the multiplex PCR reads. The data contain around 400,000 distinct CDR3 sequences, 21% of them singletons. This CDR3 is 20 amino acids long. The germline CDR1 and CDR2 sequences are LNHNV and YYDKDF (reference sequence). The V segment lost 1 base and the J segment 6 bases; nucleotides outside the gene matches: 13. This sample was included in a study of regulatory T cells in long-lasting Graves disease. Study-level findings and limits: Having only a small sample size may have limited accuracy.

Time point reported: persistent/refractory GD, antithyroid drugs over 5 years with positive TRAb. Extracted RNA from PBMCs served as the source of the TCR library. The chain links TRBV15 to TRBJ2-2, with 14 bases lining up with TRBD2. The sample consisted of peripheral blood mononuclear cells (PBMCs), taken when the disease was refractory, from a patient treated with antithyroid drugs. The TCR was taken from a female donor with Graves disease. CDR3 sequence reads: CATSRGLTGLAGVGSGELFF. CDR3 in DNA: TGTGCCACCAGCAGAGGACTAACGGGACTAGCGGGAGTTGGGTCCGGGGAGCTGTTTTTT.